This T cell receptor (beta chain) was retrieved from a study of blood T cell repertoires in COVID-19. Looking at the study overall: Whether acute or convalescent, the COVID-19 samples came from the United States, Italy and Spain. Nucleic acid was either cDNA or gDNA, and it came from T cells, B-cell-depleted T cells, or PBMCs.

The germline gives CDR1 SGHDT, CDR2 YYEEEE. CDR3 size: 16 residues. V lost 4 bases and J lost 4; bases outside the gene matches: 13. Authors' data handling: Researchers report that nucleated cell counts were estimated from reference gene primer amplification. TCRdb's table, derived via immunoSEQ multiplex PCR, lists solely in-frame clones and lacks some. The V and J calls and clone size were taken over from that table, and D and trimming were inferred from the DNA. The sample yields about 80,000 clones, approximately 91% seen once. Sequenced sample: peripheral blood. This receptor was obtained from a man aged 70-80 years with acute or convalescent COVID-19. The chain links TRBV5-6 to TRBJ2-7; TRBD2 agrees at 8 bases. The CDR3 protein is CASSKRVLAGSYEQYF. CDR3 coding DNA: TGTGCCAGCAGCAAACGGGTTCTAGCGGGTAGTTACGAGCAGTACTTC.